The clone carrying this T cell receptor beta chain was picked up one time. Only in-frame clones appear in the TCRdb table, and some are missing; sequencing was by immunoSEQ multiplex PCR. The profile shows about 19,000 clones, 86% of them singletons. The data were obtained in a study of OX40 agonist ivuxolimab in advanced cancers. Germline V gene data show CDR1 as LNHDA and CDR2 as SQIVND (reference sequence). The junction had 9 bases not matched to a gene; V was cut back by 9 bases and J by 7 bases. This CDR3 spans 13 amino acids. The chain uses TRBV19 and TRBJ1-2; 9 nucleotides line up with TRBD1. This TCR was sampled from an adult with an advanced solid tumor such as melanoma, head and neck, liver or kidney cancer. The sample consisted of CD4+ or CD8+ T cells sorted from blood, taken in a trial of the OX40 agonist ivuxolimab. Here the CDR3 reads CASSPGTGFGYTF. CDR3 in DNA: TGTGCCAGCAGCCCCGGGACAGGGTTTGGCTACACCTTC.